These 4 T cell receptor beta chains were all obtained from the same sample, sequenced in a study of radiotherapy plus CTLA-4 blockade in lung cancer. Using immunoSEQ multiplex PCR, the repertoire was profiled, and TCRdb retains in-frame clones only, with some absent. The sample records approximately 80,000 clones, roughly four fifths being singletons. The sequenced sample was peripheral blood, obtained from a patient treated with radiotherapy plus ipilimumab. The receptors derive from a human donor with non-small cell lung cancer whose response to radiotherapy plus ipilimumab could not be evaluated.

The J gene is TRBJ2-3, the V gene TRBV27; TRBD1 might be the D (8 bases). Germline assignment: CDR1 MNHEY and CDR2 SMNVEV (reference sequence). This CDR3 is built from 17 residues. V lost 5 bases and J 1 base, leaving 19 bases between the germline ends. The CDR3 spells CASSTTTGDYGTDTQYF. The CDR3 DNA reads TGTGCCAGCAGTACAACGACAGGGGACTATGGCACAGATACGCAGTATTTT.

V usage is TRBV15 and J usage is TRBJ1-3; TRBD1 might be the D (6 bases). The CDR3 consists of 13 residues. The germline gives CDR1 LNHNV, CDR2 YYDKDF (reference sequence). CDR3 protein: CARQVLSGNTIYF. The CDR3 region has the DNA TGTGCTAGACAGGTCTTGTCTGGAAACACCATATATTTT.

The chain employs TRBV28 and TRBJ1-6; 7 nucleotides match TRBD1. The germline V gene has CDR1 MDHEN and CDR2 SYDVKM. The length of the CDR3 is 14 residues. With V trimmed by 6 bases and J by 12 bases, 11 bases remained unmatched. This chain's CDR3 is CASRNQGGLLPLHF. In DNA, the CDR3 is TGTGCCAGCAGAAATCAGGGGGGATTACTACCCCTCCACTTT.

V gene TRBV9 combines with J gene TRBJ2-1; 13 nucleotides match TRBD2. CDR3 length: 21 residues. Trimming took 4 bases from V and 4 from J; bases not matched to a gene: 20. Germline CDR1 and CDR2: SGDLS and YYNGEE. CDR3 in amino acids: CASSNPSSGTSGNVGYNEQFF. The CDR3 DNA sequence: TGTGCCAGCAGCAACCCATCCTCCGGGACTAGCGGGAATGTGGGGTACAATGAGCAGTTCTTC.